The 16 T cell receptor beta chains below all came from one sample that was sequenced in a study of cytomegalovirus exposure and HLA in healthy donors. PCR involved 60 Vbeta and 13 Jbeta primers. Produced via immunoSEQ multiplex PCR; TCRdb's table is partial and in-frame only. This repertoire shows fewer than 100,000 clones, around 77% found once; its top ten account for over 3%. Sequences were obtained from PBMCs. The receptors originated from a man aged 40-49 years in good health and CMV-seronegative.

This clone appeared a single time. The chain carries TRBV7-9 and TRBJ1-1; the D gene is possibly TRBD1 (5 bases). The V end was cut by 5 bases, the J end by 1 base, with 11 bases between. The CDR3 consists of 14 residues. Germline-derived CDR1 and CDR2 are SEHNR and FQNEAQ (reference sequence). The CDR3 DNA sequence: TGTGCCAGCAGCACGGACACAGAGAACACTGAAGCTTTCTTT. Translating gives CASSTDTENTEAFF.

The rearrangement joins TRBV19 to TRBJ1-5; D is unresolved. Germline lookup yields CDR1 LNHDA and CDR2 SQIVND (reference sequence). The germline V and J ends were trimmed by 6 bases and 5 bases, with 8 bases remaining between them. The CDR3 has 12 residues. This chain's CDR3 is CASSGRDQPQHF. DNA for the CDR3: TGTGCCAGTAGCGGCCGGGATCAGCCCCAGCATTTT.

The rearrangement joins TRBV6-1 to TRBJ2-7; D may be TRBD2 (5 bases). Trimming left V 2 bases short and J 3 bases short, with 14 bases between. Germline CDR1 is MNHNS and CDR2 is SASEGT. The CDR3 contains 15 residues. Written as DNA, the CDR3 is TGTGCCAGCAGTGAAACCCGGGGTCACCTCTACGAGCAGTACTTC. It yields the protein CASSETRGHLYEQYF.

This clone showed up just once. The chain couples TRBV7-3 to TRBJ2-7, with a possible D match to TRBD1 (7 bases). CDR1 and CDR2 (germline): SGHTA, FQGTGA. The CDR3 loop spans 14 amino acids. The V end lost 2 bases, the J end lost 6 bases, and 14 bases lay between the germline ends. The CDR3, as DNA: TGTGCCAGCAGCTTAGGAGGGGGCGTCTCCGAGCAGTACTTC. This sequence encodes CASSLGGGVSEQYF.

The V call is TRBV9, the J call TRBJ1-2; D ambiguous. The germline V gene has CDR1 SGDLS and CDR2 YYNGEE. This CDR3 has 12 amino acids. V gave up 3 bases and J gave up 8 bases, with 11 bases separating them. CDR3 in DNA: TGTGCCAGCAGCGCCCCGGTGGAGGGCTACACCTTC. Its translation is CASSAPVEGYTF.

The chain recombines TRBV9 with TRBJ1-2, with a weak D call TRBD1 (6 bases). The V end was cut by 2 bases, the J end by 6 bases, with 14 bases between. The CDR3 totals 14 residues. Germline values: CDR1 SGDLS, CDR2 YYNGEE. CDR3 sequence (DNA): TGTGCCAGCAGCGTGGGAGGGGGACTAGATGGCTACACCTTC. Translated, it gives CASSVGGGLDGYTF.

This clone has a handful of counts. CDR3 nucleotide sequence: TGTGCCAGCAGTGAAGGGGCTAGCGGGTCTCGGGAGCAGTACTTC. This sequence encodes CASSEGASGSREQYF. The chain is built from TRBV6-1 and TRBJ2-7; TRBD2 matches 8 bases. V shed 1 base, J shed 7 bases, and the junction held 9 bases outside the gene matches. The CDR3 extends over 15 amino acids. Germline CDR1 MNHNS, CDR2 SASEGT.

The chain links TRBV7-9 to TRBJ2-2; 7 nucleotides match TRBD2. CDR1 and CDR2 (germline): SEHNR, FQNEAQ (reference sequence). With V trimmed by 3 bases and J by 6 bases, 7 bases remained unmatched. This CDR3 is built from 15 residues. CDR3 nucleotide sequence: TGTGCCAGCAGCTTCGGAACTAGCGTTCCCGGGGAGCTGTTTTTT. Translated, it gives CASSFGTSVPGELFF.

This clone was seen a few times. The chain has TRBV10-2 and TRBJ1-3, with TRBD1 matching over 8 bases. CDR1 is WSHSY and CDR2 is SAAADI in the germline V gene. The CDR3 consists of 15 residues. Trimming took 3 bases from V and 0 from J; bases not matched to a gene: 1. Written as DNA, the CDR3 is TGCGCCAGCAGTGAAGGACAGGGCTCTGGAAACACCATATATTTT. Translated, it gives CASSEGQGSGNTIYF.

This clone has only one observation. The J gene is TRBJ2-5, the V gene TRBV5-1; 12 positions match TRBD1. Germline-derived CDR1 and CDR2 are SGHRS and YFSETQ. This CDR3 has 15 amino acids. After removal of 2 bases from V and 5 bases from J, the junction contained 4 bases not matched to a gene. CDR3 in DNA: TGCGCCAGCAGCTTCGGGACAGGGGGCCTTGAGACCCAGTACTTC. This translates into CASSFGTGGLETQYF.

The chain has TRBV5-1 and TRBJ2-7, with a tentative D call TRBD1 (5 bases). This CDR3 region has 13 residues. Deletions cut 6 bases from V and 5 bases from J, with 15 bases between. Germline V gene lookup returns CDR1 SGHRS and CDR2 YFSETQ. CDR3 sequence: CASMDQGNHEQYF. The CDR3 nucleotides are TGCGCCAGCATGGATCAGGGCAACCACGAGCAGTACTTC.

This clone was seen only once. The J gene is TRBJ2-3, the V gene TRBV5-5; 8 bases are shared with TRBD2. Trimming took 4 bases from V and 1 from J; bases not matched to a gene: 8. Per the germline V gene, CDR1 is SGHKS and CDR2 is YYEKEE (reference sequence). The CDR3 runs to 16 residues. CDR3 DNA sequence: TGTGCCAGCAGCCCTGCTAGCGGGTCTGGCACAGATACGCAGTATTTT. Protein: CASSPASGSGTDTQYF.

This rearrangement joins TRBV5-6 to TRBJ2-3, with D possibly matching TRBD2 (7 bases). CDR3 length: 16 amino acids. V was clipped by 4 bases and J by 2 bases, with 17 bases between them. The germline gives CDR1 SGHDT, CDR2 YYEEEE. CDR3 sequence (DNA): TGTGCCAGCAGCACCACGGGGCGGGGGCTCACAGATACGCAGTATTTT. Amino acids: CASSTTGRGLTDTQYF.

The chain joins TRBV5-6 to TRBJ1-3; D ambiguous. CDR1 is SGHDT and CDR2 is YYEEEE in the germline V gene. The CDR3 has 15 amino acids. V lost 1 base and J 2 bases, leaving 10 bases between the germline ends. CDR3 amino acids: CASSLRGPPGNTIYF. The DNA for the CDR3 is TGTGCCAGCAGCTTGCGGGGTCCCCCTGGAAACACCATATATTTT. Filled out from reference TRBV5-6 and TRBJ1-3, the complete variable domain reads DAGVTQSPTHLIKTRGQQVTLRCSPKSGHDTVSWYQQALGQGPQFIFQYYEEEERQRGNFPDRFSGHQFPNYSSELNVNALLLGDSALYLCASSLRGPPGNTIYFGEGSWLTVV.

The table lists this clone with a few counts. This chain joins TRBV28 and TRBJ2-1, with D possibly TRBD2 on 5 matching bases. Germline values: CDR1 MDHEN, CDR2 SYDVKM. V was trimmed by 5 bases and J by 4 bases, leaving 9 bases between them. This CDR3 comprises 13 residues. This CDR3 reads CASSATGYNEQFF. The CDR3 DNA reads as TGTGCCAGCAGTGCCACGGGATACAATGAGCAGTTCTTC.

The CDR3 spells CASRDTEAFF. DNA of the CDR3: TGTGCCTCAAGAGACACTGAAGCTTTCTTT. The chain recombines TRBV30 with TRBJ1-1, with D unclear. The CDR3 runs 10 residues. V gave up 7 bases and J gave up 3 bases, with 6 bases separating them. Germline loops: CDR1 GTSNPN, CDR2 SVGIG (reference sequence). The whole variable domain, filled in from reference TRBV30 and TRBJ1-1, reads SQTIHQWPATLVQPVGSPLSLECTVEGTSNPNLYWYRQAAGRGLQLLFYSVGIGQISSEVPQNLSASRPQDRQFILSSKKLLLSDSGFYLCASRDTEAFFGQGTRLTVV.